A single sample is the source of the 7 T cell receptor beta chains below, sequenced in a study of Ad26.COV2.S vaccination and SARS-CoV-2 variants. This sample's treatment: some 20 received Ad26.COV2.S at low or high dose, single or two shots; a few received placebo; per-sample allocation not given. Specimen acquisition occurred on day 63 following the initial vaccine or placebo injection. The table came from immunoSEQ multiplex PCR; TCRdb's copy has only in-frame clones and leaves some out. The sample contains about 320,000 clones, around 90% of which appear only once. Source: peripheral blood, taken in a trial of Ad26.COV2.S vaccine versus placebo. The source is a person aged 18-65 years who received the Ad26.COV2.S COVID-19 vaccine or a placebo.

V gene TRBV9 combines with J gene TRBJ2-1; TRBD2 agrees at 14 bases. The CDR3 is 19 amino acids. V shed 4 bases, J shed 3 bases, and the junction held 12 bases outside the gene matches. Germline assignment: CDR1 SGDLS and CDR2 YYNGEE. As DNA, the CDR3 is TGTGCCAGCAGCAAACCCGGGACTAGCGGGGGCTCCATCTACAATGAGCAGTTCTTC. Its protein is CASSKPGTSGGSIYNEQFF.

V is TRBV29-1 and J is TRBJ1-5; no firm D call. Trimming shortened V by 1 base and J by 11 bases, and 15 bases separated the two germline ends. From germline, CDR1 is SQVTM and CDR2 ANQGSEA. CDR3 length equals 13 residues. This CDR3 is CSVEANRGGAQHF. In DNA, the CDR3 is TGCAGCGTTGAAGCCAACCGGGGAGGTGCCCAGCATTTT.

The J gene is TRBJ2-3, the V gene TRBV5-1, with D possibly matching TRBD2 (6 bases). Trimming took off 0 bases at V and 2 bases at J, with 13 bases between the two ends. CDR1 is SGHRS, CDR2 YFSETQ, per germline. The CDR3 length is 16 residues. CDR3 sequence reads: CASSLDTGDPTDTQYF. CDR3 nucleotides: TGCGCCAGCAGCTTGGATACGGGGGACCCCACAGATACGCAGTATTTT.

This rearrangement joins TRBV6-2 or TRBV6-3 to TRBJ2-7, with TRBD2 matching 13 bases. CDR3 length: 15 residues. V was clipped by 5 bases and J by 3 bases; unmatched bases: 4. The germline V gene has CDR1 MNHEY and CDR2 SVGEGT. The CDR3 DNA follows: TGTGCCAGCAGTGATACTAGCGGGGGGGTCTACGAGCAGTACTTC. This sequence encodes CASSDTSGGVYEQYF.

This rearrangement joins TRBV7-2 to TRBJ1-1; D call uncertain. Germline V gene lookup returns CDR1 SGHTA and CDR2 FQGNSA. The V end was cut by 3 bases, the J end by 1 base, with 9 bases between. The CDR3 runs 14 residues. CDR3 DNA: TGTGCCAGCAGCTTGGGCAGTCAGAACACTGAAGCTTTCTTT. It codes for CASSLGSQNTEAFF. Using reference TRBV7-2 and TRBJ1-1 for the parts outside the CDR3, the full variable domain is GAGVSQSPSNKVTEKGKDVELRCDPISGHTALYWYRQSLGQGLEFLIYFQGNSAPDKSGLPSDRFSAERTGGSVSTLTIQRTQQEDSAVYLCASSLGSQNTEAFFGQGTRLTVV.

The chain has TRBV7-9 and TRBJ2-6; D is unclear. V lost 3 bases to trimming and J lost 7 bases, with 19 bases between them. The CDR3 totals 17 residues. CDR1 and CDR2 from the germline V gene are SEHNR and FQNEAQ (reference sequence). The CDR3: CASSLDITAARANVLTF. CDR3 in DNA: TGTGCCAGCAGCTTGGATATAACAGCTGCCCGAGCCAACGTCCTGACTTTC.

This chain joins TRBV29-1 and TRBJ2-5, with D perhaps matching TRBD2 (5 bases). V lost 0 bases and J 6 bases, leaving 14 bases between the germline ends. Germline V gene data show CDR1 as SQVTM and CDR2 as ANQGSEA. The CDR3 covers 14 residues. The CDR3 DNA reads TGCAGCGTTGAAGATCTGTTCGGGATTCAGACCCAGTACTTC. Encoded protein: CSVEDLFGIQTQYF.